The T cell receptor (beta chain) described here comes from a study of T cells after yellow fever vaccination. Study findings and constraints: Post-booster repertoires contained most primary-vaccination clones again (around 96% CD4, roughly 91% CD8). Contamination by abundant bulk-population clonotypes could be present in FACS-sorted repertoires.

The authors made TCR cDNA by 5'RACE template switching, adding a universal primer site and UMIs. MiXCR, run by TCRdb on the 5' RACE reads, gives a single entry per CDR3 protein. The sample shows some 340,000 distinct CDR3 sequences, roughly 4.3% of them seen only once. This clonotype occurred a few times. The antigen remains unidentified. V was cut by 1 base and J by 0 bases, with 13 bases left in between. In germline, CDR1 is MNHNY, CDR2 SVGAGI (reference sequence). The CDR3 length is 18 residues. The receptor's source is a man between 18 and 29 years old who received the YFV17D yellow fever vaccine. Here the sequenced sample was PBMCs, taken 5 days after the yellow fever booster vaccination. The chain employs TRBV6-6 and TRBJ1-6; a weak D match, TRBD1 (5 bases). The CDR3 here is CASSYYGTVSSYNSPLHF. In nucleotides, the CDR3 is TGTGCCAGCAGTTACTACGGGACCGTAAGCTCCTATAATTCACCCCTCCACTTT.